The 4 T cell receptor beta chains presented below share a single source sample, sequenced in a study of blood T cell repertoires in COVID-19. Generated by immunoSEQ multiplex PCR, the TCRdb table keeps only in-frame clones and is missing some. The sample includes roughly 500,000 clones, roughly nine tenths of them seen just once. Sequencing was carried out using PBMCs or T cells enriched from blood (not recorded which). These receptor sequences come from a woman between 55 and 75 years old who had recovered from COVID-19.

The chain uses TRBV7-9 and TRBJ2-3; TRBD2 is a possible D gene (5 bases). CDR1 and CDR2 from the germline V gene are SEHNR and FQNEAQ (reference sequence). V was trimmed by 3 bases and J by 2 bases, leaving 6 bases between them. CDR3 length: 13 amino acids. The CDR3: CASSLGATDTQYF. For the CDR3, the DNA is TGTGCCAGCAGCTTGGGAGCCACAGATACGCAGTATTTT.

The rearrangement joins TRBV29-1 to TRBJ1-2; D may be TRBD1 (5 bases). The germline gives CDR1 SQVTM, CDR2 ANQGSEA. This CDR3 is built from 13 residues. V was cut by 3 bases and J by 4 bases, with 12 bases left in between. Here the CDR3 reads CSVDRALGYGYTF. The CDR3 DNA sequence: TGCAGCGTTGACAGGGCCCTAGGCTATGGCTACACCTTC.

CDR3 nucleotide sequence: TGCAGCCTCTGGACTAGCGGGGCGTACAATGAGCAGTTCTTC. It encodes CSLWTSGAYNEQFF. This chain joins TRBV29-1 and TRBJ2-1; 12 nucleotides align to TRBD2. The germline V gene has CDR1 SQVTM and CDR2 ANQGSEA. Trimming cost V 8 bases and J 4 bases; bases outside gene matches: 6. The CDR3 spans 14 residues.

This chain links TRBV2 with TRBJ1-1; the D gene is possibly TRBD1 (5 bases). CDR1 is SNHLY, CDR2 FYNNEI, per germline. Trimming took 7 bases from V and 11 from J, leaving 14 bases between them. The CDR3 runs 11 residues. CDR3 sequence (DNA): TGTGCCAGCACGGTACAGGTACATGCTTTCTTT. Translating gives CASTVQVHAFF.